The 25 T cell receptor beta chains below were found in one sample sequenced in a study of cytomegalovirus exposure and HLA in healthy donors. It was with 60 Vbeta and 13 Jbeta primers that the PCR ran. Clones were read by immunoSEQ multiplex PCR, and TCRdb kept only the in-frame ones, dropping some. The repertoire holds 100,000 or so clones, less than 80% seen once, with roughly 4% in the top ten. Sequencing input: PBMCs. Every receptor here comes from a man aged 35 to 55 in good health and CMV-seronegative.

CDR3 in DNA: TGTGCCAGCAGCACAAAGGTCTACGAGTGGGACAGGGAATATAGCAATCAGCCCCAGCATTTT. Protein: CASSTKVYEWDREYSNQPQHF. The chain has TRBV21-1 and TRBJ1-5; TRBD1, the table's D call, was not compared with the DNA. TRBV21-1 is marked as a pseudogene. CDR3 size: 21 residues.

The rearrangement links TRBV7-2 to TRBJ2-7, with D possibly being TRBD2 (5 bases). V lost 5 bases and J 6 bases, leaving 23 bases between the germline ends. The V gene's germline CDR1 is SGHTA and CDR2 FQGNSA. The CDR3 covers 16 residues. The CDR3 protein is CASSINSGGRRSEQYV. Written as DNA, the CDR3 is TGTGCCAGCAGCATCAACTCCGGCGGGCGCCGAAGCGAGCAGTACGTC.

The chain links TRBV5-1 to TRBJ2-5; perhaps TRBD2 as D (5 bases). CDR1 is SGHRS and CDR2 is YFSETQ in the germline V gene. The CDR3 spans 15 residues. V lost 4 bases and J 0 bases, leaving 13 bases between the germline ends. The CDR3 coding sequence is TGCGCCAGCAGCCAGTCCACTAGTAACCAAGAGACCCAGTACTTC. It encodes CASSQSTSNQETQYF.

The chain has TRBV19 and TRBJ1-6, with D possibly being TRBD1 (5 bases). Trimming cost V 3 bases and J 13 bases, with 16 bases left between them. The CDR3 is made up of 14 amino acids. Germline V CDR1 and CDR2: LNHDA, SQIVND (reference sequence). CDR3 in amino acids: CASSIWPSTGPLHF. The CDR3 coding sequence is TGTGCCAGTAGTATCTGGCCCTCTACAGGTCCCCTCCACTTT.

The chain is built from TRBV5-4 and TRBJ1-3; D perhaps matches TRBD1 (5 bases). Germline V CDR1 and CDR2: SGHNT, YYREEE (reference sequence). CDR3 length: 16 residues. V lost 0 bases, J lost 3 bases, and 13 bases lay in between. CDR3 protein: CASSLGLGGDGNTIYF. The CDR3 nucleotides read TGTGCCAGCAGCTTGGGACTAGGAGGGGATGGAAACACCATATATTTT.

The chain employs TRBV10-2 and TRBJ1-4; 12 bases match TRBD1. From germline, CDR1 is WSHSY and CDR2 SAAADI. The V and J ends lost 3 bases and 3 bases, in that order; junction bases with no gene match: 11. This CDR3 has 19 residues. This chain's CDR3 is CASSEGGWGQGAPNEKLFF. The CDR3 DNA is TGCGCCAGCAGTGAAGGGGGGTGGGGACAGGGGGCACCTAATGAAAAACTGTTTTTT.

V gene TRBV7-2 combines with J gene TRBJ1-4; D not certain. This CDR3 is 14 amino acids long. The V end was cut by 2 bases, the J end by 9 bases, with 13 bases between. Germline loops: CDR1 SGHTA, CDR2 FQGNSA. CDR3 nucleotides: TGTGCCAGCAGCTTAAATCTAGGATATCAAAAACTGTTTTTT. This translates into CASSLNLGYQKLFF.

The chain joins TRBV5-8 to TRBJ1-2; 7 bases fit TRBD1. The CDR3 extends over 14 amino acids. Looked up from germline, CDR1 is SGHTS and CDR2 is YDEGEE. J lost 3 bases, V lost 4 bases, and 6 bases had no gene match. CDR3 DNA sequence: TGTGCCAGCAGCCGGACAGGAGTCGACTATGGCTACACCTTC. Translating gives CASSRTGVDYGYTF.

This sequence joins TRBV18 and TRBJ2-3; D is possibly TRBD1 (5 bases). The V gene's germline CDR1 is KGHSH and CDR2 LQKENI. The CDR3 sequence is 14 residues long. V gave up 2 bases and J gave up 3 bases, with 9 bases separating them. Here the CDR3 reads CASSPGATTDTQYF. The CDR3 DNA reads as TGTGCCAGCTCACCAGGGGCTACAACAGATACGCAGTATTTT.

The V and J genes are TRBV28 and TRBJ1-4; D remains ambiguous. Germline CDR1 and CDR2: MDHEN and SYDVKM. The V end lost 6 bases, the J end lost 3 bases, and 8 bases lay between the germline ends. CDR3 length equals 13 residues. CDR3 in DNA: TGTGCCAGCAGACCAGGCCCTAATGAAAAACTGTTTTTT. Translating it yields CASRPGPNEKLFF.

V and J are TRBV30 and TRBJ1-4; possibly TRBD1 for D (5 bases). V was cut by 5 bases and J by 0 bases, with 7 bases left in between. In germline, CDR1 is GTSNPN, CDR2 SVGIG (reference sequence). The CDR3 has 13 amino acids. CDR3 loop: CAWETATNEKLFF. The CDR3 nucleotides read TGTGCCTGGGAGACAGCAACTAATGAAAAACTGTTTTTT.

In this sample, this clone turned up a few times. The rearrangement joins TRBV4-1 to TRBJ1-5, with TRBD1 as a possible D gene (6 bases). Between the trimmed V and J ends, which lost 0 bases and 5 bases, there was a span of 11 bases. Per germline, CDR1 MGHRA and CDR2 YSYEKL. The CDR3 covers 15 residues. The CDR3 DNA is TGCGCCAGCAGCCAAGAAGGACAGTCCTATCAGCCCCAGCATTTT. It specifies CASSQEGQSYQPQHF.

The chain's CDR3 is CASSKEWTGELFF. CDR3 bases: TGTGCCAGTAGTAAGGAGTGGACCGGGGAGCTGTTTTTT. The chain joins TRBV19 to TRBJ2-2; unclear D gene. Germline CDR1 and CDR2: LNHDA and SQIVND (reference sequence). Trimming removed 4 bases from V and 5 bases from J, with 8 bases in between. This CDR3 spans 13 amino acids.

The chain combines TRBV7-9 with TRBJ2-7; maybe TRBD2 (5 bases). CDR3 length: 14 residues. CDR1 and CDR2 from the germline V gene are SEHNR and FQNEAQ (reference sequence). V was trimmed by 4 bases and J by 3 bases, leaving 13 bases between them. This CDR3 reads CASSSHSVDYEQYF. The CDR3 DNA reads TGTGCCAGCAGCTCCCATAGCGTCGACTACGAGCAGTACTTC.

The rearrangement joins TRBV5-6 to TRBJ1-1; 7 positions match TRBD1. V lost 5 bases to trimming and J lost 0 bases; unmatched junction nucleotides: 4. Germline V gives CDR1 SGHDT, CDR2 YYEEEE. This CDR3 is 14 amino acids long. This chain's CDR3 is CASRETGVNTEAFF. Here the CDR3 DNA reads TGTGCCAGCAGGGAAACAGGGGTGAACACTGAAGCTTTCTTT.

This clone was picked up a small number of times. In nucleotides, the CDR3 is TGTGCCAGCAGCCCGGGACTAGCGGGGGTCAATGAGCAGTTCTTC. The encoded protein is CASSPGLAGVNEQFF. The rearrangement uses TRBV14 and TRBJ2-1, with TRBD2 identical over 14 bases. Germline V gives CDR1 SGHDN, CDR2 FVKESK. Unmatched junction bases numbered 2, after V lost 4 bases and J lost 6 bases. This CDR3 is 15 amino acids long.

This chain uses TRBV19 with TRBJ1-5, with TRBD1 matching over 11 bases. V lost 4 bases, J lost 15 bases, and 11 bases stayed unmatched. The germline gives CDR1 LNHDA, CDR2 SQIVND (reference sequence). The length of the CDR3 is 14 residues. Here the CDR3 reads CASSTGTGGLLRHF. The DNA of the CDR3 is TGTGCCAGTAGTACCGGGACAGGGGGACTCCTTAGGCATTTT.

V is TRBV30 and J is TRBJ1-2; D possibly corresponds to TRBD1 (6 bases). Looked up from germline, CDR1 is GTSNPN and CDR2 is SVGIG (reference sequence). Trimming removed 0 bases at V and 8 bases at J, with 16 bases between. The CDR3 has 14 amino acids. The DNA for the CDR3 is TGTGCCTGGAGTGTACTAGTGTCAGGGGCCGGCTACACCTTC. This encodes CAWSVLVSGAGYTF.

In DNA, the CDR3 is TGTGCCACAGCACCGGGACAAACATACAGGAACACCTTC. It codes for CATAPGQTYRNTF. V usage is TRBV15 and J usage is TRBJ1-2, with D tentatively TRBD1 (6 bases). Trimming removed 9 bases from V and 12 bases from J, with 23 bases in between. CDR1 and CDR2 from the germline V gene are LNHNV and YYDKDF (reference sequence). There are 13 residues in the CDR3.

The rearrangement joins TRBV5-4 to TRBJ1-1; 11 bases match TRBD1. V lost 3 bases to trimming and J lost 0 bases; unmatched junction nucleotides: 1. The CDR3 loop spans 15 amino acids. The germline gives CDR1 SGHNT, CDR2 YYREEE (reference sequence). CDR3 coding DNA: TGTGCCAGCAGCTGGGACAGGGGGATGAACACTGAAGCTTTCTTT. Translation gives CASSWDRGMNTEAFF. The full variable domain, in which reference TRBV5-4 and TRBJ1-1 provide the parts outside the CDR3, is ETGVTQSPTHLIKTRGQQVTLRCSSQSGHNTVSWYQQALGQGPQFIFQYYREEENGRGNFPPRFSGLQFPNYSSELNVNALELDDSALYLCASSWDRGMNTEAFFGQGTRLTVV.

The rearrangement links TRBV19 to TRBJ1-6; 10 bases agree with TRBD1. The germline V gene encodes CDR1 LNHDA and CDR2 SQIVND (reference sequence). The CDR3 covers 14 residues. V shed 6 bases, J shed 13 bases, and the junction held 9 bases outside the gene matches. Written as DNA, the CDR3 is TGTGCCAGTAGACCCGGGACAGGGGCCTGGCCCCTCCACTTT. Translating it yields CASRPGTGAWPLHF.

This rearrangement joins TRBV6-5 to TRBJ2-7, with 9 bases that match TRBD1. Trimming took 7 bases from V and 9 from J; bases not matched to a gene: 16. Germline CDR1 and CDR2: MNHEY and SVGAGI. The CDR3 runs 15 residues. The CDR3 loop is CASNPWDRDSRGQYV. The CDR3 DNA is TGTGCCAGCAATCCATGGGACAGGGACTCCCGCGGGCAGTACGTC.

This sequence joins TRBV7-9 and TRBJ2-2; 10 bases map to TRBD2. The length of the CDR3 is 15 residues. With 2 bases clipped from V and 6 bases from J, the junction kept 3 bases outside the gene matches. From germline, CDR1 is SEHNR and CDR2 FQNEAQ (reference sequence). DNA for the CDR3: TGTGCCAGCAGCTTAACTAGCGGGGAAGCCGGGGAGCTGTTTTTT. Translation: CASSLTSGEAGELFF.

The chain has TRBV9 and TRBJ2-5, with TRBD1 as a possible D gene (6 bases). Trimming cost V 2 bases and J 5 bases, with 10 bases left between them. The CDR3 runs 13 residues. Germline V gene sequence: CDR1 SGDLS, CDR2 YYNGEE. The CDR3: CASSVGGAETQYF. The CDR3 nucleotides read TGTGCCAGCAGCGTTGGGGGCGCGGAGACCCAGTACTTC. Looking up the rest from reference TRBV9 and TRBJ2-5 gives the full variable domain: DSGVTQTPKHLITATGQRVTLRCSPRSGDLSVYWYQQSLDQGLQFLIQYYNGEERAKGNILERFSAQQFPDLHSELNLSSLELGDSALYFCASSVGGAETQYFGPGTRLLVL.

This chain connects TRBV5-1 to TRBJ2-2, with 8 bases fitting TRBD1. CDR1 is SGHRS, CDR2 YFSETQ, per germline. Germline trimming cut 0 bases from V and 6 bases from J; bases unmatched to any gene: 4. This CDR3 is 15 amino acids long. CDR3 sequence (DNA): TGCGCCAGCAGCTTGGCGACAGGGGAAGCCGGGGAGCTGTTTTTT. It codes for CASSLATGEAGELFF.